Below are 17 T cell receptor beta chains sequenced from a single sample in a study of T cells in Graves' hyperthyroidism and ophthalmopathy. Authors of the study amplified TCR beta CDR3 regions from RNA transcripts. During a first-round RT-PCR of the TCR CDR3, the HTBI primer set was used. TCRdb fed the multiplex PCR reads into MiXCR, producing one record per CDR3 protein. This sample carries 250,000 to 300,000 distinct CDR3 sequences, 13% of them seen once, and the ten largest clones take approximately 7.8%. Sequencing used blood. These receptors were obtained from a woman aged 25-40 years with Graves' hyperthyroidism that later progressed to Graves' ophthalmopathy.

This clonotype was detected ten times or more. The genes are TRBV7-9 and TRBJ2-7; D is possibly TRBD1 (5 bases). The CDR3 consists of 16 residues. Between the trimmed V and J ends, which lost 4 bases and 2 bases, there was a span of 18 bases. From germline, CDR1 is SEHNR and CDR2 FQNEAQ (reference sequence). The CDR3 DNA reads TGTGCCAGCAGCTCCCGGACACTACAAGGCACCTACGAGCAGTACTTC. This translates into CASSSRTLQGTYEQYF.

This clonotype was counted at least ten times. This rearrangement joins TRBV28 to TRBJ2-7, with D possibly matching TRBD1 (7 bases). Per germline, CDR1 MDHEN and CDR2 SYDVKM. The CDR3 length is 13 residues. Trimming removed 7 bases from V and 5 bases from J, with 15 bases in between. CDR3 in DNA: TGTGCCAGCATGAGAGGAGGGGGCCACGAGCAGTACTTC. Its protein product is CASMRGGGHEQYF.

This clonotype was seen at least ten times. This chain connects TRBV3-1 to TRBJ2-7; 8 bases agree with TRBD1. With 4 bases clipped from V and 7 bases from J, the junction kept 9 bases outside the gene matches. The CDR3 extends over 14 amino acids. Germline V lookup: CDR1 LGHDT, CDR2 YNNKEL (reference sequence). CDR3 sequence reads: CASSPRDRLWEQYF. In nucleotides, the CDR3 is TGTGCCAGCAGCCCCCGGGACAGGCTGTGGGAGCAGTACTTC.

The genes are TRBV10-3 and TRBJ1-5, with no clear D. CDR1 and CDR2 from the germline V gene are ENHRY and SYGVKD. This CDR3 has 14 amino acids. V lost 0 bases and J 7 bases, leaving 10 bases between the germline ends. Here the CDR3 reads CAISESSRLQPQHF. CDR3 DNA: TGTGCCATCAGTGAGTCGAGCAGGTTGCAGCCCCAGCATTTT.

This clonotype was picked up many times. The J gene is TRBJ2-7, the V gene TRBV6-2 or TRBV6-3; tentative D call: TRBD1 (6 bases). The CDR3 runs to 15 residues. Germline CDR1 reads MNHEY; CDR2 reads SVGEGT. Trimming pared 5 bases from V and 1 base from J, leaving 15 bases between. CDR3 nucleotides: TGTGCCAGCAGTCGTGACAGGATACCGTCCTACGAGCAGTACTTC. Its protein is CASSRDRIPSYEQYF.

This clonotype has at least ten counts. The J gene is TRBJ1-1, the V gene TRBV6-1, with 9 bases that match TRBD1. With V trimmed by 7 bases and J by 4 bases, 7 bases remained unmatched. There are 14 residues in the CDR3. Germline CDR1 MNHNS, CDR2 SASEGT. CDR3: CASTTGGAGTEAFF. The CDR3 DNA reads TGTGCCAGCACTACAGGGGGCGCGGGCACTGAAGCTTTCTTT.

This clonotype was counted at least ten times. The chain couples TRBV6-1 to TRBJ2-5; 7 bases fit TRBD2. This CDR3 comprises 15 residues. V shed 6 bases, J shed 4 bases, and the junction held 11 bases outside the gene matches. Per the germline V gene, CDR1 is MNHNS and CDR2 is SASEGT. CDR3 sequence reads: CASSVTGGNGETQYF. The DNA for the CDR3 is TGTGCCAGCAGCGTGACCGGGGGGAATGGAGAGACCCAGTACTTC.

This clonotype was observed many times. CDR3 nucleotides: TGTGCCAGCAGCTTAGGGGTGGCGAATGAGCAGTTCTTC. Protein: CASSLGVANEQFF. V is TRBV7-2 and J is TRBJ2-1; D not certain. Germline CDR1 SGHTA, CDR2 FQGNSA. There are 13 residues in the CDR3. Trimming took off 1 base at V and 7 bases at J, with 8 bases between the two ends.

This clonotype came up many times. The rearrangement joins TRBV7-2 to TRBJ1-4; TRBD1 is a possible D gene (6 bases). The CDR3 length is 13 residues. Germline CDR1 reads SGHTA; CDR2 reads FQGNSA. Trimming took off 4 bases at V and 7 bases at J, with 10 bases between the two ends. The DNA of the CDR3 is TGTGCCAGCAGCTGGGGGGCTACTGAAAAACTGTTTTTT. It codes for CASSWGATEKLFF.

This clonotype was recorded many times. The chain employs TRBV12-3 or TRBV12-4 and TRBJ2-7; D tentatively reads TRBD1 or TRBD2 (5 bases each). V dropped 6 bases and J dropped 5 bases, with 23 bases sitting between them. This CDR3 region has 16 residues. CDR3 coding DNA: TGTGCCAGCAGCGCCCCGGGACCCAGGGCGGTTAACGAGCAGTACTTC. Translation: CASSAPGPRAVNEQYF.

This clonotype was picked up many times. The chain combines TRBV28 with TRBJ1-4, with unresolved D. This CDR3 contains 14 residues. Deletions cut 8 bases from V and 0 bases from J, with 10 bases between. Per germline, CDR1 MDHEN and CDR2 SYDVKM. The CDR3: CASGNSATNEKLFF. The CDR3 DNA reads TGTGCCAGCGGAAACAGCGCAACTAATGAAAAACTGTTTTTT.

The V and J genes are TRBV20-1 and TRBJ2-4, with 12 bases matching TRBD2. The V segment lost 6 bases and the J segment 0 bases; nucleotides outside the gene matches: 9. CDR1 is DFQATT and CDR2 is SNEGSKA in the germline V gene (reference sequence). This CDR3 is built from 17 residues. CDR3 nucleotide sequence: TGCAGTGCCAAACTAGCGGGGGGCTCCCAAGCCAAAAACATTCAGTACTTC. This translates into CSAKLAGGSQAKNIQYF.

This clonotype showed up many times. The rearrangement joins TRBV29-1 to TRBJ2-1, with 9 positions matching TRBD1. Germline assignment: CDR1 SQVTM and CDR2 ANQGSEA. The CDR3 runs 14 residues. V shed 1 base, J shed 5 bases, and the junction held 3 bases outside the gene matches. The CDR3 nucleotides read TGCAGCGTTGAAGGGGACAGGGAAGACAATGAGCAGTTCTTC. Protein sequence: CSVEGDREDNEQFF.

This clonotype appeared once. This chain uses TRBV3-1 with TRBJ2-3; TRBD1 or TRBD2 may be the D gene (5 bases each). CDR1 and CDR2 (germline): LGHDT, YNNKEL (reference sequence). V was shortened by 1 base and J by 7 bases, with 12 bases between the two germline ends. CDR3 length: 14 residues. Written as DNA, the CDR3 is TGTGCCAGCAGCCAAGTTGGGGGACGGAATACGCAGTATTTT. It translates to CASSQVGGRNTQYF.

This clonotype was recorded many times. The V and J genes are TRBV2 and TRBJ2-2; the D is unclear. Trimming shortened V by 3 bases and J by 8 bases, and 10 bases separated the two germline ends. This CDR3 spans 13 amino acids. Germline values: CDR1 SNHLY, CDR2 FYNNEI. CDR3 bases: TGTGCCAGCAGTGATTGGGGTCAGGGGGAGCTGTTTTTT. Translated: CASSDWGQGELFF.

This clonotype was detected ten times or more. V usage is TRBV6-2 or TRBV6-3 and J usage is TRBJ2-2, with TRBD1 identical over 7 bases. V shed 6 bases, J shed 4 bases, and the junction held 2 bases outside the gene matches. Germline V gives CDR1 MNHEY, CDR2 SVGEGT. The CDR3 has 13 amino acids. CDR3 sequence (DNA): TGTGCCAGCAGAGGGGGCTCCACCGGGGAGCTGTTTTTT. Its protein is CASRGGSTGELFF.

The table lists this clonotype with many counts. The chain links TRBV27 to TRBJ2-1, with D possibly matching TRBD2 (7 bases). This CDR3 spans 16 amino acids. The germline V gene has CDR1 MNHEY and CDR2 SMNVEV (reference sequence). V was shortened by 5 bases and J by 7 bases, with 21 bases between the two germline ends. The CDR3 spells CASSALGGGSENEQFF. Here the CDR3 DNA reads TGTGCCAGCAGTGCCCTTGGGGGCGGGAGTGAGAATGAGCAGTTCTTC.